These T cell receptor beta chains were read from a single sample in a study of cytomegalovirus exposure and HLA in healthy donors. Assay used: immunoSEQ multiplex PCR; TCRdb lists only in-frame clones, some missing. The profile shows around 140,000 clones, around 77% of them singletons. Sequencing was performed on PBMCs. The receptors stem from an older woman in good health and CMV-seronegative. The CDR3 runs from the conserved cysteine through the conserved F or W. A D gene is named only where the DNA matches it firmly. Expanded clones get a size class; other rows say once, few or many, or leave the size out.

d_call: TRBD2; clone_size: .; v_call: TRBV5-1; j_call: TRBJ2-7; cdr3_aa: CASSLGLLAETYEQYF; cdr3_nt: TGCGCCAGCAGCTTGGGCCTACTAGCGGAAACCTACGAGCAGTACTTC
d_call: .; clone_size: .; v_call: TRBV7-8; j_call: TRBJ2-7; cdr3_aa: CASSRDRSEQYF; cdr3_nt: TGTGCCAGCAGCCGCGACAGGAGCGAGCAGTACTTC
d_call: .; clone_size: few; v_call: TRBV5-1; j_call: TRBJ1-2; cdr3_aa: CASHDADRKVLNYGYTF; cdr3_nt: TGCGCCAGCCACGATGCGGACAGAAAAGTATTGAACTATGGCTACACCTTC
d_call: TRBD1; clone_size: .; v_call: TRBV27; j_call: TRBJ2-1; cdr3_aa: CASSFGTGYSYNEQFF; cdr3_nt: TGTGCCAGCAGTTTCGGGACAGGGTACTCCTACAATGAGCAGTTCTTC
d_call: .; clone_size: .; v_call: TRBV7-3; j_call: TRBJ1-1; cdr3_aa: CASSLTTRSANTEAFF; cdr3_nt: TGTGCCAGCAGCTTAACTACCCGGTCCGCGAACACTGAAGCTTTCTTT
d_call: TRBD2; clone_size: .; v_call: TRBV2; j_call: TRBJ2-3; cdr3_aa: CASSIAGRRNTQYF; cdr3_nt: TGTGCCAGCAGTATAGCGGGACGCCGAAATACGCAGTATTTT
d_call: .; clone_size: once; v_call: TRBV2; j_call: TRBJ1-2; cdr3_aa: CASSESGYGYTF; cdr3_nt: TGTGCCAGCAGTGAATCGGGGTATGGCTACACCTTC
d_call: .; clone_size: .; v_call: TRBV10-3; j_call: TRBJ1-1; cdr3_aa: CAISLGGADTEAFF; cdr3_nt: TGTGCCATCAGCCTGGGGGGGGCGGACACTGAAGCTTTCTTT
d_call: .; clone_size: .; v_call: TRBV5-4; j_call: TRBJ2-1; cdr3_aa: CASSFGGGYNEQFF; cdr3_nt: TGTGCCAGCAGCTTCGGGGGTGGGTACAATGAGCAGTTCTTC
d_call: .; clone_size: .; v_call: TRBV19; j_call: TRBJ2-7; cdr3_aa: CASSPGGPYEQYF; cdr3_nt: TGTGCCAGTAGCCCAGGGGGGCCCTACGAGCAGTACTTC
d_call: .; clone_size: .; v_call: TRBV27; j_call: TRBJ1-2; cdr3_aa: CASSRLQGRYGYTF; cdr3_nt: TGTGCCAGCAGTCGATTACAGGGAAGGTATGGCTACACCTTC
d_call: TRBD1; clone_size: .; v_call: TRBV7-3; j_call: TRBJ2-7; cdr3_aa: CASSWAQGYEQYF; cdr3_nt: TGTGCCAGCAGCTGGGCACAGGGGTACGAGCAGTACTTC
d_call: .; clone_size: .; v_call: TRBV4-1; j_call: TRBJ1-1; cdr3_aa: CASTMRAMNFEAFF; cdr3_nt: TGCGCCAGCACCATGCGGGCCATGAACTTCGAAGCTTTCTTT
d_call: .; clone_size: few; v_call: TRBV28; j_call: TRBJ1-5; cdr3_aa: CASSPLTIYQPQHF; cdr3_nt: TGTGCCAGCAGCCCCCTCACAATTTATCAGCCCCAGCATTTT
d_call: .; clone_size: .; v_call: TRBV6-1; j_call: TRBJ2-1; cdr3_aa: CASSVSRYNEQFF; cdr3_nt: TGTGCCAGCAGTGTCTCCAGATACAATGAGCAGTTCTTC
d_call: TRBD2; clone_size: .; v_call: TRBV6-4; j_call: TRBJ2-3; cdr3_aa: CASSLTSGTDTQYF; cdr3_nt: TGTGCCAGCAGTTTGACTAGCGGCACAGATACGCAGTATTTT
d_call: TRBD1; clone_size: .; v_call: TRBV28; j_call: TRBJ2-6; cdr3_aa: CASSPGTVAGANVLTF; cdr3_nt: TGTGCCAGCAGTCCGGGGACAGTTGCCGGGGCCAACGTCCTGACTTTC
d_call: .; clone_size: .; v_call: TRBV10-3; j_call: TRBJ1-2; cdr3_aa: CAISAPGVYGYTF; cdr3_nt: TGTGCCATCAGTGCTCCAGGGGTCTATGGCTACACCTTC
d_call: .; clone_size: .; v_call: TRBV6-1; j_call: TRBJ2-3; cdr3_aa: CASSEGGYTSTDTQYF; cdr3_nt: TGTGCCAGCAGTGAAGGCGGCTACACTAGCACAGATACGCAGTATTTT
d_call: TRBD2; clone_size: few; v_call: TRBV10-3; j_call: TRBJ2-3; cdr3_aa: CAISESSGSGGLQYF; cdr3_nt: TGTGCCATCAGTGAGTCGAGTGGTAGCGGGGGACTGCAGTATTTT
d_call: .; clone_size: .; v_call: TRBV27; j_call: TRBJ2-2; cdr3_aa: CASSPTITGELFF; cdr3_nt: TGTGCCAGCAGTCCCACTATTACCGGGGAGCTGTTTTTT
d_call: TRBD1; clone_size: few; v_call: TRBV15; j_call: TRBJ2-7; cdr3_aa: CATSRGETGPYEQYF; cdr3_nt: TGTGCCACCAGCAGAGGGGAGACAGGGCCCTACGAGCAGTACTTC
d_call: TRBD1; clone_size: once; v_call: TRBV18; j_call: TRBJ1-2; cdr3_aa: CASSPQGGQGIYGYTF; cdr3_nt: TGTGCCAGCTCACCACAGGGGGGACAGGGTATCTATGGCTACACCTTC
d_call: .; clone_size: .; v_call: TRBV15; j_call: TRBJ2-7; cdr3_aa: CATSRDPSAYEQYF; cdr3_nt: TGTGCCACCAGCAGAGATCCTAGCGCCTACGAGCAGTACTTC
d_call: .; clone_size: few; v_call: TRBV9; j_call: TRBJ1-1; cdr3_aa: CASSVDLTTEAFF; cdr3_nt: TGTGCCAGCAGCGTAGACCTAACCACTGAAGCTTTCTTT
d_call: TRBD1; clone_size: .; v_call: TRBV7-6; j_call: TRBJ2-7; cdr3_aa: CASSLETGGGYEQYF; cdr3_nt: TGTGCCAGCAGCCTAGAGACAGGGGGGGGCTACGAGCAGTACTTC
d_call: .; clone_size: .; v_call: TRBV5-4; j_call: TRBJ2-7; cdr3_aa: CASSLGLREQYF; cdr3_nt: TGTGCCAGCAGCCTGGGACTTCGCGAGCAGTACTTC
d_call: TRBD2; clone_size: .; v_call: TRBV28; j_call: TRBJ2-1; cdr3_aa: CASSSGALYNEQFF; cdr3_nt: TGTGCCAGCAGTAGCGGGGCCCTCTACAATGAGCAGTTCTTC
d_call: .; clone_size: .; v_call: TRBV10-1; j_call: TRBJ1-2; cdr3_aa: CASSEDIGQRLYGYTF; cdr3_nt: TGCGCCAGCAGTGAGGATATTGGACAGAGACTCTATGGCTACACCTTC
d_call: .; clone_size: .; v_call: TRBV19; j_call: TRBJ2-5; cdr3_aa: CASSSTSEGGAQYF; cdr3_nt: TGTGCCAGTAGTAGCACGAGCGAGGGTGGGGCCCAGTACTTC
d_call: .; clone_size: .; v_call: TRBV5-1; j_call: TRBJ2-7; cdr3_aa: CASSLELIQGFPYEQYF; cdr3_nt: TGCGCCAGCAGCTTGGAGTTAATTCAGGGCTTCCCCTACGAGCAGTACTTC
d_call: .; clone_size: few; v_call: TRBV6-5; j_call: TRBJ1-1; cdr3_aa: CASSYPQGSEAFF; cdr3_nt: TGTGCCAGCAGTTACCCCCAGGGGTCTGAAGCTTTCTTT
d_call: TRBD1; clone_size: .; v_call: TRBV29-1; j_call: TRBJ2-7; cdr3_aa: CSVVQGVGEQYF; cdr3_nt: TGCAGCGTTGTCCAGGGGGTGGGGGAGCAGTACTTC
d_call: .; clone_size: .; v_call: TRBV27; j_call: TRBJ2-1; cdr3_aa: CASSSGGESSYNEQFF; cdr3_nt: TGTGCCAGCAGTTCCGGCGGGGAAAGCTCCTACAATGAGCAGTTCTTC
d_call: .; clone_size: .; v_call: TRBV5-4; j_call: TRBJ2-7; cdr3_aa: CASSLGQDGSYEQYF; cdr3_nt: TGTGCCAGCAGCTTGGGACAGGATGGCTCCTACGAGCAGTACTTC
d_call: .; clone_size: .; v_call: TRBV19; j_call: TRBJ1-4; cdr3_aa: CASSSTNEKLFF; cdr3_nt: TGTGCCAGTAGTTCCACAAATGAAAAACTGTTTTTT
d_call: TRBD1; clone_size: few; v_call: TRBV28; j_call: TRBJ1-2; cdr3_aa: CASSLPFPTGGNYGYTF; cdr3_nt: TGTGCCAGCAGTTTGCCTTTCCCGACAGGGGGAAACTATGGCTACACCTTC